The clone carrying this TCR beta chain was recorded only once. This record belongs to a study of OX40 agonist ivuxolimab in advanced cancers. Using immunoSEQ multiplex PCR, the repertoire was profiled, and TCRdb retains in-frame clones only, with some absent. The table has around 99,000 clones, 85% to 90% seen once. Trimming removed 7 bases from V and 7 bases from J, with 19 bases in between. The V gene's germline CDR1 is MNHNY and CDR2 SVGAGI (reference sequence). The CDR3 extends over 14 amino acids. The material was CD4+ or CD8+ T cells sorted from blood, obtained in a trial of the OX40 agonist ivuxolimab. This sequence joins TRBV6-6 and TRBJ1-1, with D uncertain. The clonotype was recovered from an adult with an advanced solid tumor such as melanoma, head and neck, liver or kidney cancer. DNA of the CDR3: TGTGCCAGCACCCAAGGAGGCGGGTTCGGTGAAGCTTTCTTT. Translating it yields CASTQGGGFGEAFF.